This T cell receptor beta chain was captured by sequencing in a study of blood T cell repertoires in COVID-19. In the study overall: Whether acute or convalescent, the COVID-19 samples came from the United States, Italy and Spain.

CDR1 is SGHRS, CDR2 YFSETQ, per germline. V lost 4 bases, J lost 3 bases, and 5 bases lay in between. The CDR3 runs to 12 residues. Participant ages covered roughly 18 to 90 years across some 25 US areas. Clinical history as reported by participants underpinned cohort assignment. Measured with immunoSEQ multiplex PCR; TCRdb has only the in-frame clones, and not every one. The table shows some 290,000 clones, with about 90% occurring only once. This sequence joins TRBV5-1 and TRBJ1-3; no clear D gene. The TCR sequence derives from a woman aged 30 to 39 who had recovered from COVID-19. Material: PBMCs or T cells enriched from blood (not recorded which). CDR3 region: CASSPGGNTIYF. CDR3 nucleotide sequence: TGCGCCAGCAGCCCGGGTGGAAACACCATATATTTT. Variable domain in full (rest from reference TRBV5-1 and TRBJ1-3): KAGVTQTPRYLIKTRGQQVTLSCSPISGHRSVSWYQQTPGQGLQFLFEYFSETQRNKGNFPGRFSGRQFSNSRSEMNVSTLELGDSALYLCASSPGGNTIYFGEGSWLTVV.